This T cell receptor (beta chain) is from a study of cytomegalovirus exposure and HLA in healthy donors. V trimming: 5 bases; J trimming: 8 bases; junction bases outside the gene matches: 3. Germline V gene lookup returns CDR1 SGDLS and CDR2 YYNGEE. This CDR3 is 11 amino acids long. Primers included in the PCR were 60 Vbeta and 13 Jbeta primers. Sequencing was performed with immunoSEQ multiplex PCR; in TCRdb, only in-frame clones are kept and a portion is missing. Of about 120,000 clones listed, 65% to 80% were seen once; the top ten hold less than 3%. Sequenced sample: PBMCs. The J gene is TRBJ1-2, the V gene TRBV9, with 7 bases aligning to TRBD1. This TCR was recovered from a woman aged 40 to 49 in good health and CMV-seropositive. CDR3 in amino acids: CASRHRGGYTF. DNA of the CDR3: TGTGCCAGCAGACACAGGGGCGGCTACACCTTC.